Listed below are T cell receptor beta chains from one sample, sequenced in a study of blood T cell repertoires in COVID-19. Clones were read by immunoSEQ multiplex PCR, and TCRdb kept only the in-frame ones, dropping some. Of approximately 98,000 clones in the sample, 71% were seen once. The sequenced sample was peripheral blood. The receptors come from a woman aged 40 to 50 with acute or convalescent COVID-19. The CDR3 runs from the conserved cysteine through the conserved F or W. The D gene is left open where the match is weak. Expanded clones are given a class, and other clones once, few, many or no size at all.

cdr3_nt	cdr3_aa	j_call	d_call	clone_size	v_call
TGCGCCAGCAGCTTGGCGAGGGATGCTGCAACTAATGAAAAACTGTTTTTT	CASSLARDAATNEKLFF	TRBJ1-4	.	.	TRBV5-1
TGTGCCAGCAGTTTCCAGGTGGGTGGTCGCGACTACGAGCAGTACTTC	CASSFQVGGRDYEQYF	TRBJ2-7	.	once	TRBV28
TGTGCCAGCAGCTTCGGCGAAGGGGGCAGGGCTGAAGCTTTCTTT	CASSFGEGGRAEAFF	TRBJ1-1	TRBD1	once	TRBV7-9
TGTGCCACCAGCAGAGTCGGGGGGACTGCTTACAATGAGCAGTTCTTC	CATSRVGGTAYNEQFF	TRBJ2-1	TRBD2	.	TRBV15
TGTGCCAGCAGTCTTCCGACGGCAGCGAAAAGTTCACCCCTCCACTTT	CASSLPTAAKSSPLHF	TRBJ1-6	.	.	TRBV28
TGTGCCAGCAGCCAGGCCGGACAGGGTGGAAACATTCAGTACTTC	CASSQAGQGGNIQYF	TRBJ2-4	TRBD1	.	TRBV3-1/TRBV3-2
TGCGCCAGCAGTCAGAGCGGGGGGGATTACAATGAGCAGTTCTTC	CASSQSGGDYNEQFF	TRBJ2-1	TRBD2	.	TRBV23-1
TGTGCCATCAGTGAGTCGTACCGGGGCACAGATACGCAGTATTTT	CAISESYRGTDTQYF	TRBJ2-3	.	.	TRBV10-3
TGTGCCATAGGGACAGGGAATGTTAAGAACACTGAAGCTTTCTTT	CAIGTGNVKNTEAFF	TRBJ1-1	TRBD1	.	TRBV10-3
TGTGCCAGCAGCGTAGAGGGGACAGGTTGGGACACTGAAGCTTTCTTT	CASSVEGTGWDTEAFF	TRBJ1-1	TRBD1	.	TRBV9
TGTGCCAGCAGTTCCGATACTACTAACTATGGCTACACCTTC	CASSSDTTNYGYTF	TRBJ1-2	.	.	TRBV6-5
TGCGCCAGCAGGATAGGGACTAGTCTCCAAAATGAGCAGTTCTTC	CASRIGTSLQNEQFF	TRBJ2-1	TRBD2	.	TRBV5-1
TGTGCCAGCAGCCAATTGACAGGGGTCACAGATACGCAGTATTTT	CASSQLTGVTDTQYF	TRBJ2-3	TRBD1	.	TRBV5-4
TGTGCCAGCAGTATTGACAGGTCATCCTCCTACGAGCAGTACTTC	CASSIDRSSSYEQYF	TRBJ2-7	.	once	TRBV6-5
TGTGCCATCAGTGAGTCCCACGGGGGGGCCGGAGATGAGCAGTTCTTC	CAISESHGGAGDEQFF	TRBJ2-1	TRBD2	.	TRBV10-3